These 22 T cell receptor beta chains came from one sample sequenced in a study of T-cell memory formation after mild COVID-19. TCRdb processed the 5' RACE reads anew with MiXCR; each CDR3 protein has one entry. The sample has a few hundred thousand distinct CDR3 sequences, 28% seen once; the top ten hold approximately 15%. Sequenced material: PBMCs or a T cell subset sorted from them (not recorded which). The receptors stem from an adult woman who had mild COVID-19 (a few samples of this study predate the infection). Cell type and time point are not known.

The V gene is TRBV5-6, the J gene TRBJ2-2; 12 nucleotides agree with TRBD2. The CDR3 is 16 amino acids. V shed 5 bases and J 4 bases; nucleotides not matched to a gene: 6. Germline V gene sequence: CDR1 SGHDT, CDR2 YYEEEE. The chain's CDR3 is CASRLLAGGLTGELFF. The CDR3 nucleotides are TGTGCCAGCAGATTACTAGCGGGAGGACTCACCGGGGAGCTGTTTTTT.

The chain links TRBV4-2 to TRBJ2-7; TRBD2 aligns across 11 bases. The CDR3 sequence is 14 residues long. CDR1 is LGHNA and CDR2 is YNFKEQ in the germline V gene. V was clipped by 4 bases and J by 5 bases; unmatched bases: 4. DNA for the CDR3: TGTGCCAGCAGCCCTAGCGGGGGGCCAAACGAGCAGTACTTC. Translating gives CASSPSGGPNEQYF.

This clonotype has a handful of counts. The chain is built from TRBV2 and TRBJ1-2; possibly TRBD1 for D (5 bases). CDR3 length: 12 amino acids. CDR1 is SNHLY and CDR2 is FYNNEI in the germline V gene. V was clipped by 6 bases and J by 2 bases, with 7 bases between them. The CDR3 sequence is CASSRDNYGYTF. The CDR3 DNA sequence: TGTGCCAGCAGCAGGGACAACTATGGCTACACCTTC.

This clonotype appeared a single time. The chain is built from TRBV7-9 and TRBJ2-5; 7 positions match TRBD1. The length of the CDR3 is 14 residues. Trimming at V came to 6 bases and at J to 1 base, leaving 5 bases not matched to a gene. Germline V lookup: CDR1 SEHNR, CDR2 FQNEAQ (reference sequence). For the CDR3, the DNA is TGTGCCAGCAGGGACGACAGGGCCCAAGAGACCCAGTACTTC. Protein sequence: CASRDDRAQETQYF.

The chain joins TRBV7-2 to TRBJ2-7; 15 nucleotides align to TRBD2. Trimming cost V 4 bases and J 5 bases; bases outside gene matches: 3. The CDR3 runs to 15 residues. Germline lookup yields CDR1 SGHTA and CDR2 FQGNSA. CDR3 amino acids: CASSWGLAGGDEQYF. In DNA form, the CDR3 reads TGTGCCAGCAGCTGGGGACTAGCGGGAGGTGACGAGCAGTACTTC.

This chain uses TRBV12-3 or TRBV12-4 with TRBJ2-1; 14 bases are shared with TRBD2. V lost 5 bases and J lost 10; bases outside the gene matches: 10. This CDR3 spans 16 amino acids. CDR3 nucleotides: TGTGCCAGCAGTCTGCCCCCGGGACTAGCGGGAGTGGAGCAGTTCTTC. As protein: CASSLPPGLAGVEQFF.

The table lists this clonotype with a few counts. The CDR3 DNA reads TGTGCCAGCAGACCGACAGGCACCTATGGCTACACCTTC. Translation: CASRPTGTYGYTF. This chain uses TRBV7-2 with TRBJ1-2; D may be TRBD1 (6 bases). V was clipped by 6 bases and J by 4 bases, with 12 bases between them. The CDR3 runs to 13 residues. In germline, CDR1 is SGHTA, CDR2 FQGNSA.

The V call is TRBV7-9, the J call TRBJ2-3; 10 positions match TRBD1. Germline loops: CDR1 SEHNR, CDR2 FQNEAQ (reference sequence). The CDR3 is 15 amino acids. V lost 5 bases and J lost 2; bases outside the gene matches: 4. The chain's CDR3 is CASSLGTGATDTQYF. In nucleotides, the CDR3 is TGTGCCAGCAGCCTCGGGACAGGGGCCACAGATACGCAGTATTTT.

The V gene is TRBV5-1, the J gene TRBJ2-7; TRBD1 matches at 7 bases. CDR1 and CDR2 (germline): SGHRS, YFSETQ. The CDR3 length is 13 residues. After removal of 4 bases from V and 1 base from J, the junction contained 2 bases not matched to a gene. CDR3 amino acids: CASSETGSYEQYF. The CDR3 nucleotides read TGCGCCAGCAGCGAGACAGGGTCCTACGAGCAGTACTTC.

This clonotype turned up a few times. The chain is built from TRBV27 and TRBJ2-1; 8 bases agree with TRBD2. The germline gives CDR1 MNHEY, CDR2 SMNVEV (reference sequence). The trim removed 5 bases at V and 3 bases at J, leaving 6 bases unmatched. CDR3 length: 15 residues. This CDR3 is CASSSSGEGYNEQFF. The CDR3 DNA reads as TGTGCCAGCAGTAGTAGCGGGGAAGGCTACAATGAGCAGTTCTTC.

The CDR3 here is CASSLRRNTIYF. The CDR3 nucleotides are TGTGCCAGCAGTTTACGCAGAAACACCATATATTTT. The V call is TRBV12-3 or TRBV12-4, the J call TRBJ1-3; D is uncertain. The CDR3 has 12 amino acids. Trimming shortened V by 2 bases and J by 5 bases, and 4 bases separated the two germline ends.

The gene calls are TRBV9 and TRBJ2-7; D is undetermined. The germline V gene encodes CDR1 SGDLS and CDR2 YYNGEE. This CDR3 is built from 14 residues. Trimming pared 0 bases from V and 2 bases from J, leaving 9 bases between. This CDR3 reads CASSVDGSPYEQYF. CDR3 nucleotides: TGTGCCAGCAGCGTAGATGGTTCCCCCTACGAGCAGTACTTC.

This clonotype showed up just a few times. V and J are TRBV12-3 or TRBV12-4 and TRBJ2-3, with D tentatively TRBD2 (5 bases). This CDR3 region has 15 residues. V lost 4 bases and J 3 bases, leaving 14 bases between the germline ends. The CDR3 coding sequence is TGTGCCAGCAGTTGGCGAACTAGTCCGACAGATACGCAGTATTTT. Encoded protein: CASSWRTSPTDTQYF.

The V and J genes are TRBV11-3 and TRBJ1-1; no reliable D call. There are 14 residues in the CDR3. V dropped 3 bases and J dropped 0 bases, with 8 bases sitting between them. Germline CDR1 and CDR2: SGHNT and YENEEA. The DNA for the CDR3 is TGTGCCAGCAGCTTCGGAGGGTTGAACACTGAAGCTTTCTTT. Translated, it gives CASSFGGLNTEAFF.

The chain recombines TRBV24-1 with TRBJ2-5; TRBD2 aligns across 7 bases. The germline CDR1 and CDR2 sequences are KGHDR and SFDVKD. Unmatched junction bases numbered 7, after V lost 12 bases and J lost 4 bases. The CDR3 length is 12 residues. The CDR3 sequence: CAPAAGAETQYF. In DNA, the CDR3 is TGTGCCCCGGCCGCGGGAGCAGAGACCCAGTACTTC.

This clonotype was picked up a small number of times. V and J are TRBV18 and TRBJ1-6, with 7 nucleotides matching TRBD1. The germline gives CDR1 KGHSH, CDR2 LQKENI. CDR3 length equals 14 residues. The J segment lost 5 bases and the V segment lost 4 bases, leaving 2 bases of the junction unmatched. CDR3 residues: CASSLGQDNSPLHF. The CDR3 DNA reads TGTGCCAGCTCACTCGGACAGGATAATTCACCCCTCCACTTT.

This clonotype was seen a handful of times. Here the CDR3 DNA reads TGTGCCAGCAGCGCCTGGACAGGGGAGACTGAAGCTTTCTTT. Translating gives CASSAWTGETEAFF. The rearrangement uses TRBV7-2 and TRBJ1-1, with 9 bases that match TRBD1. Germline V gene lookup returns CDR1 SGHTA and CDR2 FQGNSA. The CDR3 runs 14 residues. V was pared by 5 bases and J by 5 bases, with 6 bases of the junction left unmatched.

The chain has TRBV29-1 and TRBJ2-7; D is perhaps TRBD1 or TRBD2 (5 bases each). Germline V gene sequence: CDR1 SQVTM, CDR2 ANQGSEA. The CDR3 consists of 14 residues. V shed 6 bases and J shed 2 bases, with 17 bases lying between them. The CDR3 DNA sequence: TGCAGCGTACCCGGGAAGACAGCCCCCTACGAGCAGTACTTC. It is translated as CSVPGKTAPYEQYF.

The CDR3 sequence is CASSFTLFYGYTF. CDR3 DNA sequence: TGTGCCAGCAGTTTTACCCTCTTCTATGGCTACACCTTC. The chain uses TRBV12-3 or TRBV12-4 and TRBJ1-2; no clear D gene. The CDR3 covers 13 residues. V was clipped by 3 bases and J by 4 bases, with 9 bases between them.

The rearrangement joins TRBV7-2 to TRBJ2-2, with TRBD2 matching over 9 bases. Per the germline V gene, CDR1 is SGHTA and CDR2 is FQGNSA. V lost 1 base to trimming and J lost 4 bases; unmatched junction nucleotides: 4. CDR3 length: 16 amino acids. CDR3 sequence (DNA): TGTGCCAGCAGCTTAGGTAGCGGGAGTAGCACCGGGGAGCTGTTTTTT. Amino acid sequence: CASSLGSGSSTGELFF.

This clonotype turned up a few times. This rearrangement joins TRBV12-5 to TRBJ2-1, with D possibly being TRBD2 (5 bases). Trimming took 0 bases from V and 4 from J, leaving 19 bases between them. This CDR3 is built from 18 residues. Germline loops: CDR1 LGHNT, CDR2 FRNRAP. CDR3 region: CASGLVPGGLAGYNEQFF. The CDR3 DNA is TGTGCTAGTGGTTTGGTACCCGGAGGTCTAGCCGGATACAATGAGCAGTTCTTC.

This sequence joins TRBV7-9 and TRBJ1-1; D is uncertain. The CDR3 runs 12 residues. Trimming took off 5 bases at V and 8 bases at J, with 12 bases between the two ends. Germline V gene sequence: CDR1 SEHNR, CDR2 FQNEAQ (reference sequence). CDR3 region: CASSASGAEAFF. The CDR3 nucleotides are TGTGCCAGCAGCGCGAGCGGTGCAGAAGCTTTCTTT.